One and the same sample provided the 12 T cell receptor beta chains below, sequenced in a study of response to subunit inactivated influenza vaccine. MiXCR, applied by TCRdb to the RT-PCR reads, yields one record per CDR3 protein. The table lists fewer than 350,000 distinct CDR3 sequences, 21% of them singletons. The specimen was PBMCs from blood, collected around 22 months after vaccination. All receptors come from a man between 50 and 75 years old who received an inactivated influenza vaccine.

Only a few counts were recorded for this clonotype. The CDR3: CSAREDREETQYF. The CDR3 nucleotides are TGCAGTGCTAGAGAAGACAGAGAAGAGACCCAGTACTTC. This sequence joins TRBV20-1 and TRBJ2-5; tentatively, D is TRBD1 (5 bases). V was clipped by 0 bases and J by 3 bases, with 8 bases between them. In germline, CDR1 is DFQATT, CDR2 SNEGSKA (reference sequence). This CDR3 is built from 13 residues.

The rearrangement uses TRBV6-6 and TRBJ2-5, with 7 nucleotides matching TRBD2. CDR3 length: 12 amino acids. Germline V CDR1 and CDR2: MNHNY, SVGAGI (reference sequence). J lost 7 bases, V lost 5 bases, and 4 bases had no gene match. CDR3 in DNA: TGTGCCAGCAGTGCCCCGGGGGGGACCCAGTACTTC. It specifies CASSAPGGTQYF.

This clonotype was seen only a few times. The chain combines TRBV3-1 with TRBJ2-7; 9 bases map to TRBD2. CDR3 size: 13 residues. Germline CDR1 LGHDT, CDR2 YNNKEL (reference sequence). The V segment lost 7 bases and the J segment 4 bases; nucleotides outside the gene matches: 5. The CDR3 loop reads CASTHSGGYEQYF. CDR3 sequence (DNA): TGTGCCAGCACCCATAGCGGGGGTTACGAGCAGTACTTC.

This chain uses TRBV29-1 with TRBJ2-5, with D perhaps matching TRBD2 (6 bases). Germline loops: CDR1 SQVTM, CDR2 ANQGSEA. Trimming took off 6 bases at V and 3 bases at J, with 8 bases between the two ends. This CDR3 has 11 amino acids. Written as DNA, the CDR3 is TGCAGCGTGCGGACTAAAGAGACCCAGTACTTC. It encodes CSVRTKETQYF.

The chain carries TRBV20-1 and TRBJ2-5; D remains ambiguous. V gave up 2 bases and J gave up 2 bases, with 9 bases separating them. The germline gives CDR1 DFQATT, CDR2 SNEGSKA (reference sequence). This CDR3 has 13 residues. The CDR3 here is CSARRARQETQYF. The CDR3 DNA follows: TGCAGTGCTAGAAGGGCCCGGCAAGAGACCCAGTACTTC.

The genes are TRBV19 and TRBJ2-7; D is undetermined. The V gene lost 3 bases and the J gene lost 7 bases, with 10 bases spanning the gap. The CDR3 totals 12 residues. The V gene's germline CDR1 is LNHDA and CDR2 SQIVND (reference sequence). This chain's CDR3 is CASSIRLGEQYF. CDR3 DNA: TGTGCCAGTAGTATTCGCTTGGGGGAGCAGTACTTC.

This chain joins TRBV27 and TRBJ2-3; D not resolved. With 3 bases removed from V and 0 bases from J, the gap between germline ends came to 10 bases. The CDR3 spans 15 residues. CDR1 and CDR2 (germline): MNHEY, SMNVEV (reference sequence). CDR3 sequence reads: CASSFSGISTDTQYF. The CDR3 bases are TGTGCCAGCAGTTTTAGTGGCATTAGCACAGATACGCAGTATTTT.

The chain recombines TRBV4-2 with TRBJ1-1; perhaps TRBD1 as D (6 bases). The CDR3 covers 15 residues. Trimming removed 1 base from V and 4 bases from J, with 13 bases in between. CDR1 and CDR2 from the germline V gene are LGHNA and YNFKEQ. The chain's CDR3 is CASSQVKQGLTEAFF. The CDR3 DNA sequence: TGTGCCAGCAGCCAAGTAAAACAGGGTCTCACTGAAGCTTTCTTT.

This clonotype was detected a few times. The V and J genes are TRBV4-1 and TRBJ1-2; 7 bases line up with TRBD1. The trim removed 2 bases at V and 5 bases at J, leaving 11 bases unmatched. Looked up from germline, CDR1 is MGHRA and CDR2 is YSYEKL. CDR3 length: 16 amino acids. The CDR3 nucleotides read TGCGCCAGCAGCCAAACTAACAGGGGCGTTAGGTATGGCTACACCTTC. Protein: CASSQTNRGVRYGYTF.

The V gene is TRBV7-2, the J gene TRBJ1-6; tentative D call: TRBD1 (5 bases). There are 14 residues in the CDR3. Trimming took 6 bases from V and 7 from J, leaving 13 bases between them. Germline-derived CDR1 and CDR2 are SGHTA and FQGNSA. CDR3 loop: CASSWGRTNSPLHF. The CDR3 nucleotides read TGTGCCAGCAGTTGGGGACGGACCAATTCACCCCTCCACTTT.

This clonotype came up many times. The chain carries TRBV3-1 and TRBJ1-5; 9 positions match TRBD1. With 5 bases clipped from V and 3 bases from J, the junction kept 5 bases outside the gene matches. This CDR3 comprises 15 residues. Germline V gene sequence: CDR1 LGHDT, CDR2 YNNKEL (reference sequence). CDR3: CASSSGTGFNQPQHF. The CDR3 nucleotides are TGTGCCAGCAGCTCCGGGACAGGGTTCAATCAGCCCCAGCATTTT.

DNA for the CDR3: TGTGCCAGCAGTCCCGGCCTCCTGAAACTAGCGGCCCCACTTGAGCAGTACTTC. Its translation is CASSPGLLKLAAPLEQYF. The genes are TRBV6-2 or TRBV6-3 and TRBJ2-7, with TRBD2 identical over 8 bases. J was trimmed by 7 bases and V by 5 bases; bases with no gene match: 22. The CDR3 totals 18 residues. Germline CDR1 reads MNHEY; CDR2 reads SVGEGT.